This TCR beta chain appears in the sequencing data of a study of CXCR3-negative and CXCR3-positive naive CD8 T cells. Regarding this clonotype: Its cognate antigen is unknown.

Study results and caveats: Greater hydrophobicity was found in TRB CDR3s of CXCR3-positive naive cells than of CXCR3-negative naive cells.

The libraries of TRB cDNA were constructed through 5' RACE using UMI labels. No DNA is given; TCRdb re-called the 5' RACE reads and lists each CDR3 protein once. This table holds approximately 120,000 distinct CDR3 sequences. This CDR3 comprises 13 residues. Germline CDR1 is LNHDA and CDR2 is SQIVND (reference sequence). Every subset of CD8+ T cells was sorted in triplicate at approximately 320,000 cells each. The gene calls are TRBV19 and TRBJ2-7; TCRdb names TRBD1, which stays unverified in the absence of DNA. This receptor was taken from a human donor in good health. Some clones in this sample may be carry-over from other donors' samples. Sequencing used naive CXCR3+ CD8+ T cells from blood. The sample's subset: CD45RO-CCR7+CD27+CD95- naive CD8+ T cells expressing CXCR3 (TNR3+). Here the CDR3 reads CASSSAGGYEQYF.